This TCR beta chain was sequenced in a study of T cell repertoires in cytomegalovirus infection. Study results and limitations: CMV-specific TCR beta clonotypes restricted by HLA-C dominated the ex vivo response. CMV carriers with the relevant HLA were identified by cumulative public TCR beta family frequency.

Germline CDR1 and CDR2: MNHEY and SVGEGT. V lost 1 base, J lost 2 bases, and 13 bases lay in between. There are 16 residues in the CDR3. MiXCR, run by TCRdb on the reads, gives a single entry per CDR3 protein. The data contain hundreds of thousands of distinct CDR3 sequences, about 33% of them seen just once; the ten biggest clones take up approximately 13%. Concerning this clonotype itself: The antigen is unknown.

This chain uses TRBV6-2 or TRBV6-3 with TRBJ2-3; D remains unclear. Sequencing was performed on PBMCs. The receptor was isolated from a human donor in good health (CMV status not recorded). Some clones in this sample may be carry-over from other donors' samples. CDR3 sequence reads: CASSYFEVGYTDTQYF. For the CDR3, the DNA is TGTGCCAGCAGTTACTTTGAGGTCGGTTACACAGATACGCAGTATTTT.